A single sample gave rise to the 18 T cell receptor beta chains below, sequenced in a study of blood T cell repertoires in COVID-19. Sequencing used immunoSEQ multiplex PCR; TCRdb keeps in-frame clones, though not all of them. Counted here are roughly 130,000 clones, around 84% occurring once; the ten biggest clones make up 8.5% to 9%. The sequenced sample was peripheral blood. All receptors derive from a man between 25 and 39 years old with COVID-19, enrolled during active disease.

The V call is TRBV6-5, the J call TRBJ1-2, with TRBD1 identical over 9 bases. Germline V gives CDR1 MNHEY, CDR2 SVGAGI. The trim removed 7 bases at V and 4 bases at J, leaving 7 bases unmatched. The CDR3 is 14 residues long. The CDR3 is CASNNRQGGYGYTF. As DNA, the CDR3 is TGTGCCAGCAATAATAGACAGGGGGGCTATGGCTACACCTTC.

The V call is TRBV30, the J call TRBJ1-2; unclear D gene. Trimming shortened V by 5 bases and J by 4 bases, and 14 bases separated the two germline ends. The CDR3 runs to 13 residues. Germline V gene data show CDR1 as GTSNPN and CDR2 as SVGIG (reference sequence). This CDR3 reads CAWGRGGGYGYTF. Written as DNA, the CDR3 is TGTGCCTGGGGGCGCGGAGGCGGCTATGGCTACACCTTC.

This chain uses TRBV28 with TRBJ1-2, with D perhaps TRBD1 (5 bases). This CDR3 has 15 amino acids. Germline V gene sequence: CDR1 MDHEN, CDR2 SYDVKM. Trimming pared 6 bases from V and 1 base from J, leaving 15 bases between. CDR3 sequence: CASSLGGEINYGYTF. The CDR3 DNA sequence: TGTGCCAGCAGCCTCGGGGGAGAGATTAACTATGGCTACACCTTC.

Only one count was recorded for this clone. The V call is TRBV7-3, the J call TRBJ1-2; D call uncertain. Trimming removed 4 bases at V and 8 bases at J, with 14 bases between. Germline CDR1 SGHTA, CDR2 FQGTGA. The CDR3 runs 13 residues. CDR3 sequence reads: CASSYPTPIGYTF. The CDR3 bases are TGTGCCAGCAGCTACCCGACACCAATCGGCTACACCTTC. The variable domain in full, with the rest retrieved from reference TRBV7-3 and TRBJ1-2, is GAGVSQTPSNKVTEKGKYVELRCDPISGHTALYWYRQSLGQGPEFLIYFQGTGAADDSGLPNDRFFAVRPEGSVSTLKIQRTERGDSAVYLCASSYPTPIGYTFGSGTRLTVV.

V gene TRBV4-1 combines with J gene TRBJ1-1; TRBD1 might be the D (5 bases). The CDR3 has 14 residues. Germline V gene sequence: CDR1 MGHRA, CDR2 YSYEKL. Trimming left V 6 bases short and J 0 bases short, with 11 bases between. The CDR3 coding sequence is TGCGCCAGCAGGGGGCTAACAGTGAACACTGAAGCTTTCTTT. Its translation: CASRGLTVNTEAFF.

This clone was observed once. This chain joins TRBV24-1 and TRBJ1-3; D remains unclear. V was clipped by 4 bases and J by 4 bases, with 10 bases between them. Per germline, CDR1 KGHDR and CDR2 SFDVKD. This CDR3 comprises 14 residues. CDR3 in amino acids: CATSDPTTGNTIYF. As DNA, the CDR3 is TGTGCCACCAGTGACCCTACGACAGGAAACACCATATATTTT.

The V gene is TRBV5-1, the J gene TRBJ1-2; D not certain. This CDR3 has 14 amino acids. CDR1 SGHRS and CDR2 YFSETQ come from the germline V gene. V dropped 4 bases and J dropped 1 base, with 11 bases sitting between them. CDR3 region: CASSEAANNYGYTF. Written as DNA, the CDR3 is TGCGCCAGCAGCGAGGCAGCGAATAACTATGGCTACACCTTC.

The chain joins TRBV7-8 to TRBJ1-1, with D perhaps matching TRBD1 (6 bases). Deletions cut 5 bases from V and 6 bases from J, with 13 bases between. There are 13 residues in the CDR3. Germline CDR1 SGHVS, CDR2 FQNEAQ. The CDR3 DNA is TGTGCCAGCAGCCCCCCAGGGGTGGCTGAAGCTTTCTTT. This encodes CASSPPGVAEAFF.

CDR3 nucleotides: TGTGCCAGCAGCCAAGGAGACAGTTACACTGAAGCTTTCTTT. Translating gives CASSQGDSYTEAFF. V is TRBV3-1 (or the pseudogene TRBV3-2) and J is TRBJ1-1; perhaps TRBD1 as D (5 bases). The CDR3 is 14 residues long. CDR1 LGHDT and CDR2 YNNKEL come from the germline V gene (reference sequence). Trimming took 1 base from V and 3 from J, leaving 9 bases between them.

This clone has a count of ten or more. The CDR3 reads CASSYLPGEQYF. For the CDR3, the DNA is TGTGCCAGCAGTTACCTACCCGGCGAGCAGTACTTC. The V and J genes are TRBV6-5 and TRBJ2-7; D uncertain. V was trimmed by 2 bases and J by 6 bases, leaving 8 bases between them. Per the germline V gene, CDR1 is MNHEY and CDR2 is SVGAGI. This CDR3 spans 12 amino acids.

The chain couples TRBV7-9 to TRBJ2-3, with D unresolved. This CDR3 has 10 amino acids. CDR1 is SEHNR and CDR2 is FQNEAQ in the germline V gene (reference sequence). V dropped 11 bases and J dropped 6 bases, with 9 bases sitting between them. The CDR3 nucleotides are TGTGCCTCCGTCTCGGATACGCAGTATTTT. Its protein is CASVSDTQYF.

The V gene is TRBV27, the J gene TRBJ1-2; D gene unclear. The CDR3 contains 11 residues. The V and J ends lost 6 bases and 7 bases respectively, with 9 bases between them. Germline assignment: CDR1 MNHEY and CDR2 SMNVEV (reference sequence). The CDR3 is CASSGVGGYTF. For the CDR3, the DNA is TGTGCCAGCAGCGGGGTAGGTGGCTACACCTTC.

The chain uses TRBV28 and TRBJ2-7; TRBD2 aligns across 10 bases. CDR1 and CDR2 (germline): MDHEN, SYDVKM. V dropped 6 bases and J dropped 5; count of bases not matched to a gene: 4. The CDR3 is made up of 13 amino acids. The CDR3 reads CASRASGRHEQYF. Here the CDR3 DNA reads TGTGCCAGCAGGGCTAGCGGGAGACACGAGCAGTACTTC.

The genes are TRBV24-1 and TRBJ2-1; TRBD1 aligns across 8 bases. The CDR3 is 15 residues long. CDR1 and CDR2 (germline): KGHDR, SFDVKD. Trimming took 4 bases from V and 7 from J; bases not matched to a gene: 8. Here the CDR3 reads CATSDRGQGRNEQFF. The DNA of the CDR3 is TGTGCCACCAGTGACCGAGGACAGGGAAGGAATGAGCAGTTCTTC.

CDR3 DNA: TGTGCCAGCAGTGATGGCCTCGGGGGAGCCTACAATGAGCAGTTCTTC. Translated: CASSDGLGGAYNEQFF. The chain recombines TRBV6-1 with TRBJ2-1; maybe TRBD2 (6 bases). The CDR3 has 16 amino acids. Germline V gives CDR1 MNHNS, CDR2 SASEGT. V was clipped by 3 bases and J by 2 bases, with 14 bases between them.

This clone has a single count. The J gene is TRBJ1-1, the V gene TRBV10-3, with 7 bases that match TRBD1. Unmatched junction bases numbered 16, after V lost 11 bases and J lost 7 bases. This CDR3 comprises 14 residues. CDR1 and CDR2 (germline): ENHRY, SYGVKD. CDR3 DNA: TGTGCCGTCGCCGGGACAGTGGTCGAACGTGAAGCTTTCTTT. Translation: CAVAGTVVEREAFF.

The chain is built from TRBV28 and TRBJ2-7, with unresolved D. Germline values: CDR1 MDHEN, CDR2 SYDVKM. The CDR3 is 14 residues long. With 1 base removed from V and 3 bases from J, the gap between germline ends came to 10 bases. This chain's CDR3 is CASSLFGYHYEQYF. CDR3 nucleotides: TGTGCCAGCAGTTTATTCGGGTACCACTACGAGCAGTACTTC.

This clone has more than one count but fewer than ten. The rearrangement joins TRBV7-2 to TRBJ2-7; tentatively, D is TRBD1 (6 bases). The CDR3 has 13 residues. V dropped 3 bases and J dropped 5 bases, with 11 bases sitting between them. Germline CDR1 is SGHTA and CDR2 is FQGNSA. The CDR3 region is CASSLPGVHEQYF. In DNA form, the CDR3 reads TGTGCCAGCAGCTTGCCAGGGGTCCACGAGCAGTACTTC.